Sequencing of this T cell receptor beta chain was carried out in a study of somatic mutations in cytotoxic T cells in rheumatoid arthritis. General study findings and limits: For rheumatoid arthritis patients, CD8+ clonality increased with age, whereas it did not in healthy controls. The antigen targets of the expanded CD8+ clones lacked identification. No significant CD8+ T-cell clonality difference was found between rheumatoid arthritis patients and age-matched controls. Nothing was done to adjust for multiple comparisons when TRBV07 showed up slightly less in rheumatoid arthritis patients.

Sequencing was performed with immunoSEQ multiplex PCR; in TCRdb, only in-frame clones are kept and a portion is missing. The sample lists 8,500 to 13,000 clones; 70% to 85% were seen once. Germline V gene lookup returns CDR1 MNHEY and CDR2 SMNVEV (reference sequence). This CDR3 spans 14 amino acids. J was trimmed by 7 bases and V by 6 bases; bases with no gene match: 11. In regard to this clone: The antigen remains undetermined.

The sequenced sample was CD8+ T cells sorted from blood. The TCR originated in an adult with rheumatoid arthritis. The rearrangement uses TRBV27 and TRBJ2-7, with 8 bases matching TRBD2. CDR3 amino acids: CASSHGTSSREQYF. The CDR3 bases are TGTGCCAGCAGCCACGGGACTAGTTCGCGGGAGCAGTACTTC.